This T cell receptor beta chain came from a study of PD-L1 blockade in urothelial cancer. Overall study context: Patients with male sex and bladder-origin urothelial cancer accounted for most of the roughly 29 enrolled. Samples of blood were analyzed 3 weeks (second dose) and 6 weeks after treatment start.

The length of the CDR3 is 12 residues. V dropped 7 bases and J dropped 6 bases, with 12 bases sitting between them. Germline CDR1 is MNHEY and CDR2 is SVGAGI. Assay used: immunoSEQ multiplex PCR; TCRdb lists only in-frame clones, some missing. The repertoire holds about 79,000 clones, with over 80% as singletons. Time point defined: pretreatment peripheral blood. This TCR was sampled from a man between 35 and 55 years old with urothelial cancer. The chain has TRBV6-5 and TRBJ1-1, with D uncertain. Source: PBMCs, taken around atezolizumab (anti-PD-L1) treatment. CDR3 sequence: CASTEGTSEAFF. The CDR3 nucleotides read TGTGCCAGCACTGAGGGTACCTCTGAAGCTTTCTTT.